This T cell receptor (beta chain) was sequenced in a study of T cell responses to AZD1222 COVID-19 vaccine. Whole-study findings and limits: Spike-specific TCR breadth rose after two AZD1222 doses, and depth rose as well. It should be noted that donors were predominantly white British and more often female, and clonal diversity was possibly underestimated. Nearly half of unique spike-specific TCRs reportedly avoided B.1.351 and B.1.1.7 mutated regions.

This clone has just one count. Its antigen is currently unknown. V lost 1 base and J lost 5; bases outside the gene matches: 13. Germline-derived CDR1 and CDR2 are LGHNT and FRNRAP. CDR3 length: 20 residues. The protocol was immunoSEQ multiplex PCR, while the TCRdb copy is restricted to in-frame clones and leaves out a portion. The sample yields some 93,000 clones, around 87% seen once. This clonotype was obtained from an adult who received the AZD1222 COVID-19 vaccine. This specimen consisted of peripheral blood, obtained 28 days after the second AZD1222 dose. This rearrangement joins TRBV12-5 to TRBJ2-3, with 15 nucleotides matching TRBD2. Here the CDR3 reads CASGLGTGLAGGPGGDTQYF. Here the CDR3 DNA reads TGTGCTAGTGGTTTGGGCACCGGACTAGCGGGAGGGCCAGGTGGAGATACGCAGTATTTT.